Shown below are 20 T cell receptor beta chains from a single sample sequenced in a study of T cells after yellow fever vaccination. MiXCR, applied by TCRdb to the 5' RACE reads, yields one record per CDR3 protein. Of about 320,000 distinct CDR3 sequences in the sample, approximately 4% were seen once. Specimen: PBMCs, collected 15 days after the yellow fever booster vaccination. Receptor source: a man aged 18 to 29 who received the YFV17D yellow fever vaccine.

This clonotype has a count of ten or more. The V and J genes are TRBV28 and TRBJ2-3, with unresolved D. Trimming cost V 2 bases and J 6 bases, with 9 bases left between them. The length of the CDR3 is 13 residues. Germline lookup yields CDR1 MDHEN and CDR2 SYDVKM. CDR3 amino acids: CASSLLEYDTQYF. The CDR3, as DNA: TGTGCCAGCAGTTTACTAGAGTATGATACGCAGTATTTT.

This chain links TRBV5-8 with TRBJ2-5, with 7 bases identical to TRBD2. This CDR3 contains 15 residues. The germline gives CDR1 SGHTS, CDR2 YDEGEE. With V trimmed by 7 bases and J by 0 bases, 9 bases remained unmatched. The chain's CDR3 is CASRPGGWNQETQYF. CDR3 DNA sequence: TGTGCCAGCCGTCCGGGGGGTTGGAACCAAGAGACCCAGTACTTC.

The genes are TRBV6-5 and TRBJ2-1; D is tentatively TRBD1 or TRBD2 (6 bases each). The CDR3 contains 15 residues. V was shortened by 4 bases and J by 9 bases, with 19 bases between the two germline ends. In germline, CDR1 is MNHEY, CDR2 SVGAGI. CDR3 DNA sequence: TGTGCCAGCAGTTCGGTCCAGACAAGGGGGGCTGAGCAGTTCTTC. Protein sequence: CASSSVQTRGAEQFF.

The table lists this clonotype with many counts. This chain links TRBV7-2 with TRBJ1-4; D might be TRBD1 (6 bases). The CDR3 has 14 amino acids. Germline V gives CDR1 SGHTA, CDR2 FQGNSA. Trimming left V 3 bases short and J 7 bases short, with 12 bases between. CDR3 bases: TGTGCCAGCAGCTTGACAGGCGGGAGTGAAAAACTGTTTTTT. Translating gives CASSLTGGSEKLFF.

The chain couples TRBV12-3 or TRBV12-4 to TRBJ2-1, with D possibly matching TRBD1 (6 bases). CDR3 size: 15 residues. Trimming removed 5 bases from V and 3 bases from J, with 14 bases in between. The CDR3 DNA sequence: TGTGCCAGCAGTGTAGAGGGGGTGAACTACAATGAGCAGTTCTTC. This sequence encodes CASSVEGVNYNEQFF.

This sequence joins TRBV9 and TRBJ1-3; D uncertain. The ends were cut back, 3 bases at V and 4 bases at J, with 8 bases in the middle. The CDR3 contains 13 residues. Germline V CDR1 and CDR2: SGDLS, YYNGEE. The CDR3 is CASSAWIGNTIYF. The DNA of the CDR3 is TGTGCCAGCAGCGCCTGGATCGGAAACACCATATATTTT.

This clonotype was counted a few times. This rearrangement joins TRBV7-2 to TRBJ1-2, with no clear D. V lost 2 bases to trimming and J lost 8 bases, with 12 bases between them. Germline CDR1 and CDR2: SGHTA and FQGNSA. The CDR3 covers 13 residues. Written as DNA, the CDR3 is TGTGCCAGCAGCTTAAGGGCTCGGGGAGGCTACACCTTC. Translation: CASSLRARGGYTF. The variable domain in full, completed from reference TRBV7-2 and TRBJ1-2, reads GAGVSQSPSNKVTEKGKDVELRCDPISGHTALYWYRQSLGQGLEFLIYFQGNSAPDKSGLPSDRFSAERTGGSVSTLTIQRTQQEDSAVYLCASSLRARGGYTFGSGTRLTVV.

This clonotype has a count of ten or more. The rearrangement links TRBV15 to TRBJ2-1, with unresolved D. V gave up 0 bases and J gave up 10 bases, with 13 bases separating them. CDR3 length equals 14 residues. CDR1 LNHNV and CDR2 YYDKDF come from the germline V gene (reference sequence). The CDR3 DNA sequence: TGTGCCACCAGCAGAGAAGCCCAGGTCCAGGAGCAGTTCTTC. It codes for CATSREAQVQEQFF.

This clonotype has a count of ten or more. The chain couples TRBV27 to TRBJ2-7; 7 bases are shared with TRBD1. This CDR3 contains 17 residues. Germline trimming cut 3 bases from V and 1 base from J; bases unmatched to any gene: 12. Germline V lookup: CDR1 MNHEY, CDR2 SMNVEV (reference sequence). Here the CDR3 reads CASSLTGRPVTSYEQYF. The CDR3 DNA reads as TGTGCCAGCAGTTTGACAGGGCGCCCCGTCACTTCCTACGAGCAGTACTTC.

In its sample, this clonotype was seen many times. J is TRBJ1-1 and V is TRBV5-1, with TRBD1 matching over 8 bases. Germline V gene sequence: CDR1 SGHRS, CDR2 YFSETQ. V lost 6 bases and J lost 2; bases outside the gene matches: 9. CDR3 length: 15 residues. CDR3 sequence: CASTYRQGLNTEAFF. CDR3 bases: TGCGCCAGCACCTATCGACAGGGGCTTAACACTGAAGCTTTCTTT.

The rearrangement links TRBV5-6 to TRBJ1-2, with TRBD1 identical over 12 bases. V lost 4 bases and J lost 0; bases outside the gene matches: 4. The CDR3 is made up of 16 amino acids. Germline V CDR1 and CDR2: SGHDT, YYEEEE. In nucleotides, the CDR3 is TGTGCCAGCAGCCAGGGACAGGGGGCGACTAACTATGGCTACACCTTC. Its translation: CASSQGQGATNYGYTF.

The genes are TRBV7-6 and TRBJ2-1; TRBD2 aligns across 8 bases. Trimming removed 8 bases from V and 7 bases from J; junction bases left unmatched: 7. Looked up from germline, CDR1 is SGHVS and CDR2 is FNYEAQ. The CDR3 spans 13 residues. This CDR3 is CASRAGAGNEQFF. Here the CDR3 DNA reads TGTGCCAGCCGAGCGGGGGCCGGGAATGAGCAGTTCTTC.

This clonotype appeared many times. The chain joins TRBV5-4 to TRBJ2-2; TRBD2 aligns across 8 bases. V was pared by 2 bases and J by 7 bases, with 4 bases of the junction left unmatched. CDR3 length equals 14 residues. Germline V gene lookup returns CDR1 SGHNT and CDR2 YYREEE (reference sequence). Written as DNA, the CDR3 is TGTGCCAGCAGCTTAGCGGGGGAAATCGGGGAGCTGTTTTTT. Its protein product is CASSLAGEIGELFF.

The chain is built from TRBV7-9 and TRBJ1-2; D is unresolved. Trimming took 0 bases from V and 3 from J, leaving 11 bases between them. The CDR3 length is 15 residues. CDR1 is SEHNR, CDR2 FQNEAQ, per germline (reference sequence). As DNA, the CDR3 is TGTGCCAGCAGCTTAGCGGGCGGGCCGCACTATGGCTACACCTTC. As protein: CASSLAGGPHYGYTF.

This clonotype was detected many times. The chain carries TRBV12-3 or TRBV12-4 and TRBJ1-1; 9 bases agree with TRBD1. The length of the CDR3 is 14 residues. With V trimmed by 6 bases and J by 3 bases, 5 bases remained unmatched. CDR3 residues: CASSPGQGYTEAFF. CDR3 nucleotide sequence: TGTGCCAGCAGCCCGGGACAGGGATACACTGAAGCTTTCTTT.

This clonotype was found a few times. V and J are TRBV4-2 and TRBJ2-2; 9 bases agree with TRBD2. The CDR3 is made up of 15 amino acids. With V trimmed by 3 bases and J by 6 bases, 5 bases remained unmatched. Germline V gene sequence: CDR1 LGHNA, CDR2 YNFKEQ. CDR3 DNA sequence: TGTGCCAGCAGCCACAGCGGGGGGAGTTCCGGGGAGCTGTTTTTT. Amino acid sequence: CASSHSGGSSGELFF.

The chain is built from TRBV6-5 and TRBJ2-1; the match to TRBD1 covers 9 bases. J was trimmed by 7 bases and V by 8 bases; bases with no gene match: 6. Germline V CDR1 and CDR2: MNHEY, SVGAGI. This CDR3 is 13 amino acids long. CDR3 coding DNA: TGTGCCAGCGGACAGGGGAAAATTAATGAGCAGTTCTTC. Its translation is CASGQGKINEQFF.

There are a few counts of this clonotype. The rearrangement joins TRBV18 to TRBJ2-6, with TRBD1 identical over 11 bases. Germline loops: CDR1 KGHSH, CDR2 LQKENI. Germline trimming cut 6 bases from V and 4 bases from J; bases unmatched to any gene: 8. CDR3 size: 17 residues. CDR3 protein: CASSRTGGITGANVLTF. Written as DNA, the CDR3 is TGTGCCAGCTCGCGGACAGGGGGCATAACCGGGGCCAACGTCCTGACTTTC.

There are many counts of this clonotype. This chain uses TRBV6-2 or TRBV6-3 with TRBJ1-1; no clear D. V was clipped by 4 bases and J by 7 bases, with 10 bases between them. Looked up from germline, CDR1 is MNHEY and CDR2 is SVGEGT. The CDR3 is made up of 12 amino acids. The DNA of the CDR3 is TGTGCCAGCAGTTCCCAAGGAGATGAAGCTTTCTTT. It specifies CASSSQGDEAFF.

This clonotype came up many times. The chain has TRBV5-1 and TRBJ2-1; D remains ambiguous. The CDR3 is 14 amino acids. Germline V gives CDR1 SGHRS, CDR2 YFSETQ. V was shortened by 6 bases and J by 0 bases, with 10 bases between the two germline ends. The CDR3 DNA is TGCGCCAGCACGAGCCTCCCCTCCTACAATGAGCAGTTCTTC. The encoded protein is CASTSLPSYNEQFF. Looking up the rest from reference TRBV5-1 and TRBJ2-1 gives the full variable domain: KAGVTQTPRYLIKTRGQQVTLSCSPISGHRSVSWYQQTPGQGLQFLFEYFSETQRNKGNFPGRFSGRQFSNSRSEMNVSTLELGDSALYLCASTSLPSYNEQFFGPGTRLTVL.